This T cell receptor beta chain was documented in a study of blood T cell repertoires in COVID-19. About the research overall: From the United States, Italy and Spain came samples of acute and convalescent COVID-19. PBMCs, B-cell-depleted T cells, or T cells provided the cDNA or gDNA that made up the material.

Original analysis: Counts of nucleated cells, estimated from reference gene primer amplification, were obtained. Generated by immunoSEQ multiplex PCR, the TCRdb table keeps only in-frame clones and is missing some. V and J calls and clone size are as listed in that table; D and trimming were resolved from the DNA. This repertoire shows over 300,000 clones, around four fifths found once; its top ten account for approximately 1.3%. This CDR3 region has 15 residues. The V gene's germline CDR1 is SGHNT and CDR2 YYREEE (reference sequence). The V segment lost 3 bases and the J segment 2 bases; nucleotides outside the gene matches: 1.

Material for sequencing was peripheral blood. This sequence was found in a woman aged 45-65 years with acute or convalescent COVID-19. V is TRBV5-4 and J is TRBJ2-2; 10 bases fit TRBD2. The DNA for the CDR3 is TGTGCCAGCAGCTGGACTAGCGGTAACACCGGGGAGCTGTTTTTT. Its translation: CASSWTSGNTGELFF.